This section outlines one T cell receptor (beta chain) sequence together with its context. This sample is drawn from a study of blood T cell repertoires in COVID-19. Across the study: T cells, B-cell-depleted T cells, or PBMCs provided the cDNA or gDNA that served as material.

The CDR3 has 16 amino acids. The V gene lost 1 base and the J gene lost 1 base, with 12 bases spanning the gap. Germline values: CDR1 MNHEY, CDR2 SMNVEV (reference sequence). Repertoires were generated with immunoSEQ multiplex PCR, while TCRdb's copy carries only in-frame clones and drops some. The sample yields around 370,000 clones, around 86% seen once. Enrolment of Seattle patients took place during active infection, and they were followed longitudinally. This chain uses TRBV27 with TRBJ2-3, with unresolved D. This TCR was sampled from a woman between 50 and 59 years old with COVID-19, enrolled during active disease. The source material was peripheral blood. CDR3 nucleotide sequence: TGTGCCAGCAGTTTATTACGAGGAATCCGCACAGATACGCAGTATTTT. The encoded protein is CASSLLRGIRTDTQYF.